Listed below are T cell receptor beta chains from one sample, sequenced in a study of blood T cells in healthy people across ages. Each CDR3 protein gets one entry after TCRdb re-called the 5' RACE reads with MiXCR. The sample lists some 780,000 distinct CDR3 sequences, approximately 53% occurring once. The material sequenced was blood. The receptors here all came from a man aged 40-55 years in good health. The CDR3 runs from the conserved cysteine through the conserved F or W. The order of the fields is V gene, clone size, D gene, J gene, CDR3 protein, CDR3 DNA. The D gene is left open where the match is weak. Where a row states a size, it is once, few, many or the class of an expanded clone; other rows omit it.

TRBV29-1	-	-	TRBJ2-1	CSVGLGAKEQFF	TGCAGCGTGGGTTTGGGGGCAAAGGAGCAGTTCTTC
TRBV12-3/TRBV12-4	-	TRBD2	TRBJ2-1	CASSSGLAGRSYNEQFF	TGTGCCAGCAGTTCAGGACTAGCGGGCCGCTCCTACAATGAGCAGTTCTTC
TRBV7-9	-	-	TRBJ2-5	CASSLWRGQETQYF	TGTGCCAGCAGCTTATGGCGGGGACAAGAGACCCAGTACTTC
TRBV3-1	-	-	TRBJ2-7	CASSQDARRVQYF	TGTGCCAGCAGCCAAGATGCACGGAGAGTTCAGTACTTC
TRBV15	-	-	TRBJ1-5	CATRDGYNQPQHF	TGTGCCACCAGGGACGGCTACAATCAGCCCCAGCATTTT
TRBV29-1	-	TRBD1	TRBJ2-1	CSVQGAGSYNEQFF	TGCAGCGTGCAGGGGGCAGGATCCTACAATGAGCAGTTCTTC
TRBV3-1	-	TRBD1	TRBJ2-5	CASSQDLDRGQYF	TGTGCCAGCAGCCAAGATTTGGACAGGGGGCAGTACTTC
TRBV28	-	-	TRBJ2-5	CASSEIEGGLYQETQYF	TGTGCCAGCAGTGAAATAGAGGGGGGGTTGTACCAAGAGACCCAGTACTTC
TRBV7-2	few	-	TRBJ1-2	CASSLDTGGYTF	TGTGCCAGCAGCTTAGATACGGGGGGCTACACCTTC
TRBV7-9	-	-	TRBJ2-3	CASSRATGDTDTQYF	TGTGCCAGCAGCCGAGCCACCGGCGACACAGATACGCAGTATTTT
TRBV15	few	-	TRBJ2-3	CATSSPQGNTDTQYF	TGTGCCACCAGCAGCCCGCAGGGGAACACAGATACGCAGTATTTT
TRBV5-1	-	-	TRBJ2-7	CASSFGGAVSYEQYF	TGCGCCAGCAGCTTTGGGGGGGCGGTTTCCTACGAGCAGTACTTC
TRBV5-1	-	TRBD1	TRBJ2-7	CASSAGQALYEQYF	TGCGCCAGCAGCGCCGGACAGGCGCTCTACGAGCAGTACTTC
TRBV6-5	-	TRBD2	TRBJ2-7	CASRTTLAGSEQYF	TGTGCCAGCAGGACGACTTTAGCGGGTTCCGAGCAGTACTTC
TRBV29-1	-	-	TRBJ1-5	CSDRRGSNQPQHF	TGCAGCGACCGAAGGGGTAGCAATCAGCCCCAGCATTTT
TRBV29-1	-	-	TRBJ1-2	CSVDPGHGYTF	TGCAGCGTTGACCCAGGTCATGGCTACACCTTC
TRBV28	once	TRBD1	TRBJ1-4	CASRTGTGSNEKLFF	TGTGCCAGCAGGACAGGGACAGGGTCTAATGAAAAACTGTTTTTT
TRBV9	-	TRBD1	TRBJ2-1	CASSVAYRDRGDEQFF	TGTGCCAGCAGCGTAGCTTATCGGGACAGGGGAGATGAGCAGTTCTTC
TRBV12-3/TRBV12-4	-	-	TRBJ1-1	CASSSQGEYTEAFF	TGTGCCAGCAGTTCTCAGGGAGAATACACTGAAGCTTTCTTT
TRBV28	once	-	TRBJ2-3	CASRRLSTDTQYF	TGTGCCTCTCGGAGACTGAGCACAGATACGCAGTATTTT
TRBV20-1	-	TRBD1	TRBJ1-2	CSATTGGRNYGYTF	TGCAGTGCTACAACAGGGGGTCGAAACTATGGCTACACCTTC
TRBV12-3/TRBV12-4	-	TRBD1	TRBJ2-4	CASSLRTGIGIQYF	TGTGCCAGCAGTTTACGGACAGGTATAGGCATTCAGTACTTC
TRBV29-1	few	TRBD2	TRBJ2-7	CSVEESSGRDYEQYF	TGCAGCGTTGAAGAGTCTAGCGGGAGAGACTACGAGCAGTACTTC
TRBV2	-	-	TRBJ1-1	CASSGLWELEAFF	TGTGCCAGCAGTGGCCTATGGGAACTTGAAGCTTTCTTT
TRBV29-1	-	TRBD2	TRBJ2-7	CSVEGLAFHEQYF	TGCAGCGTTGAGGGACTAGCTTTCCACGAGCAGTACTTC
TRBV7-3	-	-	TRBJ2-7	CASSPYHTSYEQYF	TGTGCCAGCAGCCCCTACCACACAAGCTACGAGCAGTACTTC
TRBV7-2	-	-	TRBJ1-1	CASSSLDTGTPGYTEAFF	TGTGCCAGCAGCTCCCTGGACACCGGGACACCAGGTTACACTGAAGCTTTCTTT
TRBV5-6	-	-	TRBJ1-2	CASSFRETGGYGYTF	TGTGCCAGCAGCTTCCGTGAGACAGGTGGCTATGGCTACACCTTC
TRBV5-1	few	-	TRBJ2-1	CASYRDTGDEQFF	TGCGCCAGCTACCGGGACACCGGGGATGAGCAGTTCTTC
TRBV6-5	-	-	TRBJ2-3	CASSYSMGGGGHTDTQYF	TGTGCCAGCAGTTACTCGATGGGTGGCGGGGGACACACAGATACGCAGTATTTT
TRBV20-1	-	TRBD2	TRBJ2-2	CSASRASGRNTGELFF	TGCAGTGCTAGTCGGGCTAGCGGGAGGAACACCGGGGAGCTGTTTTTT
TRBV7-2	-	TRBD1	TRBJ2-4	CASSSQTGGEQYF	TGTGCCAGCAGCTCACAGACAGGGGGTGAGCAGTACTTC
TRBV3-1	few	-	TRBJ1-1	CASSQPGGRGNTEAFF	TGTGCCAGCAGCCAACCCGGGGGACGCGGGAACACTGAAGCTTTCTTT
TRBV7-9	-	TRBD2	TRBJ2-1	CASSSPDFRLAKYNEQFF	TGTGCCAGCAGTTCACCGGATTTCAGACTAGCAAAGTACAATGAGCAGTTCTTC
TRBV12-5	-	TRBD2	TRBJ2-3	CASGLVWDRRENGTDTQYF	TGTGCTAGTGGTTTGGTATGGGATAGGCGGGAGAATGGAACAGATACGCAGTATTTT
TRBV9	-	-	TRBJ2-5	CASSVAGTGETQYF	TGTGCCAGCAGCGTAGCGGGGACTGGAGAGACCCAGTACTTC
TRBV7-9	-	-	TRBJ2-7	CASSLGTGTTYEQYF	TGTGCCAGCAGCTTAGGGACGGGAACTACCTACGAGCAGTACTTC
TRBV27	-	-	TRBJ2-7	CASSFTGSSYEQYF	TGTGCCAGCAGTTTTACAGGGAGCTCCTACGAGCAGTACTTC
TRBV19	-	-	TRBJ1-1	CASSIGGVATEAFF	TGTGCCAGTAGTATTGGAGGGGTGGCCACTGAAGCTTTCTTT
TRBV7-9	-	-	TRBJ2-7	CASSLSGYKQYF	TGTGCCAGCAGCTTGTCGGGCTACAAGCAGTACTTC
TRBV7-3	-	-	TRBJ2-1	CASSSLLSANEQFF	TGTGCCAGCAGCTCCCTGCTCAGTGCCAATGAGCAGTTCTTC